The 14 T cell receptor beta chains presented below share a single source sample, sequenced in a study of blood T cell repertoires in COVID-19. The assay was immunoSEQ multiplex PCR, and TCRdb's table has in-frame clones only and misses some. The profile shows around 9,200 clones, about 90% of them singletons. The sample was peripheral blood. The receptors here all came from a man aged 60 to 75 with acute or convalescent COVID-19.

This sequence joins TRBV7-8 and TRBJ2-5; TRBD2 is a possible D gene (5 bases). Trimming took 3 bases from V and 6 from J, leaving 8 bases between them. The CDR3 runs to 12 residues. Germline values: CDR1 SGHVS, CDR2 FQNEAQ. The CDR3, as DNA: TGTGCCAGCAGCTTCCTAGCCCAGACCCAGTACTTC. Its translation is CASSFLAQTQYF.

This clone was seen just once. V usage is TRBV27 and J usage is TRBJ2-7; TRBD2 matches at 7 bases. The CDR3 runs to 17 residues. V shed 6 bases and J 1 base; nucleotides not matched to a gene: 15. Germline V gene sequence: CDR1 MNHEY, CDR2 SMNVEV (reference sequence). This CDR3 is CASSSSPGSSGSYEQYF. The CDR3, as DNA: TGTGCCAGCAGCTCCTCTCCAGGGTCTAGCGGATCCTACGAGCAGTACTTC.

The chain recombines TRBV28 with TRBJ2-2; D is possibly TRBD1 (5 bases). Germline loops: CDR1 MDHEN, CDR2 SYDVKM. Trimming shortened V by 4 bases and J by 4 bases, and 10 bases separated the two germline ends. The CDR3 covers 14 residues. As DNA, the CDR3 is TGTGCCAGCAGTTGGCTAGGGGCCACCGGGGAGCTGTTTTTT. Residues: CASSWLGATGELFF.

The CDR3 sequence: CASRKQGGLSGNTIYF. CDR3 nucleotides: TGTGCCAGTAGAAAACAGGGTGGCCTCTCTGGAAACACCATATATTTT. The gene calls are TRBV19 and TRBJ1-3, with a weak D call TRBD1 (6 bases). The CDR3 has 16 amino acids. Germline loops: CDR1 LNHDA, CDR2 SQIVND (reference sequence). Trimming took off 6 bases at V and 0 bases at J, with 15 bases between the two ends.

The rearrangement uses TRBV19 and TRBJ1-5, with 10 bases identical to TRBD1. The V gene's germline CDR1 is LNHDA and CDR2 SQIVND (reference sequence). The CDR3 has 15 residues. Trimming took 3 bases from V and 6 from J; bases not matched to a gene: 5. CDR3 in DNA: TGTGCCAGTAGTATCCAGGGGACAGGGGCTCAGCCCCAGCATTTT. Translated: CASSIQGTGAQPQHF.

The V and J genes are TRBV7-2 and TRBJ2-4, with D possibly being TRBD2 (6 bases). Looked up from germline, CDR1 is SGHTA and CDR2 is FQGNSA. V was cut by 5 bases and J by 9 bases, with 23 bases left in between. CDR3 length: 16 residues. The CDR3 reads CASSPEVPLAWVIQYF. For the CDR3, the DNA is TGTGCCAGCAGCCCTGAAGTCCCCCTAGCGTGGGTCATTCAGTACTTC.

The chain links TRBV7-7 to TRBJ2-2; a possible D gene is TRBD2 (5 bases). CDR1 SSHAT and CDR2 FNYEAQ come from the germline V gene (reference sequence). The CDR3 runs to 14 residues. V was shortened by 2 bases and J by 6 bases, with 10 bases between the two germline ends. Here the CDR3 reads CASSLRESAGELFF. CDR3 nucleotide sequence: TGTGCCAGCAGCTTAAGGGAGTCGGCCGGGGAGCTGTTTTTT.

This clone has more than one count but fewer than ten. The chain is built from TRBV14 and TRBJ2-7; D is undetermined. This CDR3 has 12 amino acids. V lost 4 bases and J lost 7, with 11 bases in between. The germline CDR1 and CDR2 sequences are SGHDN and FVKESK. CDR3 protein: CASSRFLFEQYF. In DNA form, the CDR3 reads TGTGCCAGCAGCCGTTTTCTTTTTGAGCAGTACTTC. Looking up the rest from reference TRBV14 and TRBJ2-7 gives the full variable domain: EAGVTQFPSHSVIEKGQTVTLRCDPISGHDNLYWYRRVMGKEIKFLLHFVKESKQDESGMPNNRFLAERTGGTYSTLKVQPAELEDSGVYFCASSRFLFEQYFGPGTRLTVT.

This clone appeared a few times. The chain links TRBV11-3 to TRBJ1-1; TRBD1 agrees at 7 bases. V shed 5 bases, J shed 5 bases, and the junction held 8 bases outside the gene matches. CDR3 size: 14 residues. Per germline, CDR1 SGHNT and CDR2 YENEEA. This CDR3 reads CASSLRQGSTEAFF. The CDR3 nucleotides are TGTGCCAGCAGCCTTCGACAGGGTTCTACTGAAGCTTTCTTT.

A few counts support this clone. The rearrangement joins TRBV7-2 to TRBJ2-2, with 8 nucleotides matching TRBD2. The CDR3 loop spans 15 amino acids. V was pared by 5 bases and J by 4 bases, with 6 bases of the junction left unmatched. Germline loops: CDR1 SGHTA, CDR2 FQGNSA. The CDR3 sequence: CASSPGLATTGELFF. The CDR3 DNA is TGTGCCAGCAGCCCAGGACTAGCTACCACCGGGGAGCTGTTTTTT.

This clone has only a few counts. The chain carries TRBV5-4 and TRBJ2-7, with D possibly being TRBD1 (5 bases). CDR1 SGHNT and CDR2 YYREEE come from the germline V gene (reference sequence). V lost 6 bases to trimming and J lost 3 bases, with 22 bases between them. CDR3 size: 16 residues. The CDR3 is CASTITGAGLYYEQYV. The DNA for the CDR3 is TGTGCCAGCACCATAACGGGCGCAGGGCTTTACTACGAGCAGTACGTC.

This clone was observed a handful of times. The genes are TRBV28 and TRBJ1-1, with TRBD1 matching over 11 bases. This CDR3 is 15 amino acids long. Trimming cost V 6 bases and J 7 bases; bases outside gene matches: 10. Per the germline V gene, CDR1 is MDHEN and CDR2 is SYDVKM. CDR3 DNA: TGTGCCAGCAGGGGGACAGGGGGGAATTGGGGTGAAGCTTTCTTT. It codes for CASRGTGGNWGEAFF.

This clone was observed a few times. Other DNA sequences in this specimen translate into the identical CDR3. The chain is built from TRBV5-1 and TRBJ2-1, with D hard to call. The CDR3 is 12 residues long. Germline lookup yields CDR1 SGHRS and CDR2 YFSETQ. Trimming took off 4 bases at V and 6 bases at J, with 8 bases between the two ends. The CDR3 coding sequence is TGCGCCAGCAGCCCGTACAGCAATGAGCAGTTCTTC. Residues: CASSPYSNEQFF.

The chain has TRBV5-1 and TRBJ2-4; 7 nucleotides match TRBD2. Germline V CDR1 and CDR2: SGHRS, YFSETQ. With 5 bases clipped from V and 6 bases from J, the junction kept 5 bases outside the gene matches. The CDR3 extends over 13 amino acids. DNA of the CDR3: TGCGCCAGCAGTGGGGGGGACGGAAACATTCAGTACTTC. It translates to CASSGGDGNIQYF.